Below are 13 T cell receptor beta chains sequenced from a single sample in a study of shared clonotypes between healthy human individuals. The repertoire was sequenced with immunoSEQ multiplex PCR; TCRdb's copy has only in-frame clones and lacks some. The table has more than 400,000 clones, approximately 80% seen once. Sequenced material: PBMCs. The source of these receptors is a woman aged 40 to 50 in good health. Some clones in this sample may be carry-over from other donors' samples.

The chain joins TRBV7-8 to TRBJ2-7, with 10 bases that match TRBD2. This CDR3 comprises 15 residues. Germline V gene lookup returns CDR1 SGHVS and CDR2 FQNEAQ. V was clipped by 6 bases and J by 3 bases; unmatched bases: 8. The CDR3: CASRPWTSGGYEQYF. The CDR3 nucleotides read TGTGCCAGCAGACCCTGGACTAGCGGAGGCTACGAGCAGTACTTC.

This clone came up a few times. The chain joins TRBV29-1 to TRBJ2-3; possibly TRBD1 or TRBD2 for D (6 bases each). Germline lookup yields CDR1 SQVTM and CDR2 ANQGSEA. This CDR3 spans 12 amino acids. V lost 4 bases to trimming and J lost 5 bases, with 10 bases between them. CDR3 nucleotides: TGCAGCGTTGGACGGGGGCGAGATACGCAGTATTTT. Encoded protein: CSVGRGRDTQYF.

The chain combines TRBV28 with TRBJ2-7; D unclear. V lost 6 bases to trimming and J lost 2 bases, with 8 bases between them. CDR3 length: 12 residues. Germline V CDR1 and CDR2: MDHEN, SYDVKM. The CDR3 protein is CASSHLAYEQYF. The DNA of the CDR3 is TGTGCCAGCAGCCATTTAGCCTACGAGCAGTACTTC.

The rearrangement links TRBV25-1 to TRBJ1-3; weak D call: TRBD1 (5 bases). V lost 11 bases and J lost 3, with 23 bases in between. There are 16 residues in the CDR3. Germline V gene sequence: CDR1 MGHDK, CDR2 SYGVNS. The CDR3 here is CASVGYRLGGGNTIYF. As DNA, the CDR3 is TGTGCCTCCGTTGGTTACAGGTTAGGAGGTGGAAACACCATATATTTT.

This chain joins TRBV7-3 and TRBJ2-5; possibly TRBD1 or TRBD2 for D (5 bases each). The CDR3 runs 13 residues. Germline CDR1 SGHTA, CDR2 FQGTGA. V was shortened by 2 bases and J by 5 bases, with 9 bases between the two germline ends. This CDR3 is CASSLSRDETQYF. CDR3 sequence (DNA): TGTGCCAGCAGCTTATCGAGGGACGAGACCCAGTACTTC. Looking up the rest from reference TRBV7-3 and TRBJ2-5 gives the full variable domain: GAGVSQTPSNKVTEKGKYVELRCDPISGHTALYWYRQSLGQGPEFLIYFQGTGAADDSGLPNDRFFAVRPEGSVSTLKIQRTERGDSAVYLCASSLSRDETQYFGPGTRLLVL.

This chain connects TRBV21-1 to TRBJ1-3; the table names TRBD1, a call not compared with the DNA. TRBV21-1 is deemed a pseudogene. This CDR3 is 15 amino acids long. CDR3 loop: CASSKGDRGGNTIYF. The CDR3 DNA is TGTGCCAGCAGCAAAGGTGACAGGGGTGGAAACACCATATATTTT.

The chain links TRBV19 to TRBJ2-3; the match to TRBD2 covers 8 bases. Germline-derived CDR1 and CDR2 are LNHDA and SQIVND (reference sequence). This CDR3 contains 15 residues. V dropped 4 bases and J dropped 4; count of bases not matched to a gene: 7. CDR3: CASSRGLGSADTQYF. The CDR3, as DNA: TGTGCCAGTAGTAGGGGACTAGGTTCGGCAGATACGCAGTATTTT.

This chain uses TRBV2 with TRBJ2-1, with 9 positions matching TRBD1. The germline gives CDR1 SNHLY, CDR2 FYNNEI. Trimming removed 3 bases from V and 4 bases from J; junction bases left unmatched: 4. The CDR3 extends over 15 amino acids. Here the CDR3 DNA reads TGTGCCAGCAGTGACCCGGGACAGGGTTACAATGAGCAGTTCTTC. It is translated as CASSDPGQGYNEQFF.

The chain couples TRBV7-6 to TRBJ2-5, with 9 bases aligning to TRBD1. The J call may be wrong; the DNA end is better matched by TRBJ2-7. The CDR3 spans 15 residues. The germline V gene has CDR1 SGHVS and CDR2 FNYEAQ. This chain's CDR3 is CASSPTGTGNYEQYF. CDR3 nucleotide sequence: TGTGCCAGCAGCCCCACCGGGACAGGGAACTACGAGCAGTACTTC.

The chain combines TRBV28 with TRBJ2-2; D uncertain. CDR1 is MDHEN and CDR2 is SYDVKM in the germline V gene. Trimming stripped 6 bases from V and 1 base from J, with 9 bases between. The CDR3 is 14 amino acids. The CDR3 DNA sequence: TGTGCCAGCAGCACCCCCGGGAACACCGGGGAGCTGTTTTTT. Amino acid sequence: CASSTPGNTGELFF.

About this clone itself: Only one base separates this from a far larger clonotype, so it likely reflects a read error. The chain employs TRBV2 and TRBJ2-7, with TRBD2 matching 8 bases. The V gene's germline CDR1 is SNHLY and CDR2 FYNNEI. This CDR3 region has 13 residues. The CDR3 spells CASSAGGAYGQYF. CDR3 bases: TGTGCCAGCAGTGCGGGAGGGGCCTACGGGCAGTACTTC.

The CDR3 here is CASSEGSGGAEQFF. As DNA, the CDR3 is TGTGCCAGCAGTGAGGGTTCAGGGGGCGCTGAGCAGTTCTTC. The chain recombines TRBV6-4 with TRBJ2-1; 8 positions agree with TRBD1. Germline CDR1 and CDR2: MRHNA and SNTAGT. J was trimmed by 9 bases and V by 3 bases; bases with no gene match: 7. The CDR3 covers 14 residues.

This chain uses TRBV19 with TRBJ2-5; the D gene is possibly TRBD2 (5 bases). This CDR3 comprises 15 residues. Germline CDR1 is LNHDA and CDR2 is SQIVND (reference sequence). V lost 3 bases, J lost 4 bases, and 15 bases lay in between. The CDR3 DNA reads TGTGCCAGTAGTATTCGAGGGTTCGTGGGAGAGACCCAGTACTTC. Translation gives CASSIRGFVGETQYF.